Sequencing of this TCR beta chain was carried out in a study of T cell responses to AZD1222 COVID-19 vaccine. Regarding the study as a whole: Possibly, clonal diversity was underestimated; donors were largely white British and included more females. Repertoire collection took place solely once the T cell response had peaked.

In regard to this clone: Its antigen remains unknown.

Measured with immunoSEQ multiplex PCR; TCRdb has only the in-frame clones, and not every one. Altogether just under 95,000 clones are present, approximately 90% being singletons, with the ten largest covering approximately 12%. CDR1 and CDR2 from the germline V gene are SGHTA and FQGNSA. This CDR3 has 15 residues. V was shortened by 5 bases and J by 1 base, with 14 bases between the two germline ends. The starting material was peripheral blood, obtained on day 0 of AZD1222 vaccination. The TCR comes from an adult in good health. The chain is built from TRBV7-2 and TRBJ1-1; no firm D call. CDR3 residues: CASSLISTANTEAFF. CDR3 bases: TGTGCCAGCAGCCTCATTTCTACAGCGAACACTGAAGCTTTCTTT.